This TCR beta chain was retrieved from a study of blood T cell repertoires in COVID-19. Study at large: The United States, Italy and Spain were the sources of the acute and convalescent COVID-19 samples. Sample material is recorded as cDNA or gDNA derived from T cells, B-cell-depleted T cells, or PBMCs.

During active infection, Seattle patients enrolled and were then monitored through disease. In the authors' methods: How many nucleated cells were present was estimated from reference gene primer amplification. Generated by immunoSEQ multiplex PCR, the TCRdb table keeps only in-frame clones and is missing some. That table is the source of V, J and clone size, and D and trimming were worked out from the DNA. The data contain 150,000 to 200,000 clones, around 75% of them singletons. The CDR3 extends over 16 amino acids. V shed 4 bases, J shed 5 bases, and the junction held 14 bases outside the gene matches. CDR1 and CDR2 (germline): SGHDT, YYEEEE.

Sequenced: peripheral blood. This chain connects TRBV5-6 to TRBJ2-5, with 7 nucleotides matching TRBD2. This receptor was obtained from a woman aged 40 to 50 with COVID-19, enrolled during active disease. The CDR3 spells CASSLEDGEGWETQYF. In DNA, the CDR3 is TGTGCCAGCAGCCTCGAGGATGGGGAGGGATGGGAGACCCAGTACTTC. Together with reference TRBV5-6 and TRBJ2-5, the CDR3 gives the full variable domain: DAGVTQSPTHLIKTRGQQVTLRCSPKSGHDTVSWYQQALGQGPQFIFQYYEEEERQRGNFPDRFSGHQFPNYSSELNVNALLLGDSALYLCASSLEDGEGWETQYFGPGTRLLVL.